This T cell receptor beta chain is from a study of identical twins. CDR3 length: 16 amino acids. The V end was cut by 2 bases, the J end by 4 bases, with 15 bases between. Germline-derived CDR1 and CDR2 are MNHEY and SVGAGI. Overall study results and limits: Out-of-frame alpha sequences common to twins were enriched for low generation probability.

As to this clonotype: Its antigen is not known.

TCRdb ran MiXCR on the 5' RACE reads and lists one entry per CDR3 protein. The sample has 1.5 million to 2 million distinct CDR3 sequences, roughly a third seen once. Sequenced material: cord blood. The TCR was taken from a newborn girl in good health. The chain carries TRBV6-5 and TRBJ2-1, with D hard to call. The CDR3 nucleotides read TGTGCCAGCAGTTACCGGGTTTACAGCCCTTACAATGAGCAGTTCTTC. Protein product: CASSYRVYSPYNEQFF.